This T cell receptor beta chain was sequenced during a study of blood T cell repertoires in COVID-19. CDR1 and CDR2 (germline): SGHRS, YFSETQ. This CDR3 has 13 amino acids. V was clipped by 3 bases and J by 0 bases, with 6 bases between them. Original processing notes: Counts of nucleated cells, estimated from reference gene primer amplification, were obtained. The method was immunoSEQ multiplex PCR; TCRdb's version includes in-frame clones alone and lacks a portion of them. That table supplies the V and J calls and clone size; D and trimming were determined from the DNA. The sample records some 320,000 clones, more than 90% being singletons. Across about two dozen US areas, participants ranged in age from 18 to 89 years. Cohort placement rested on clinical history that participants reported themselves. Someone with COVID-19 had been met by exposed participants within 2 weeks before study entry.

The J gene is TRBJ2-5, the V gene TRBV5-1, with D perhaps matching TRBD1 (5 bases). The material sequenced was PBMCs or T cells enriched from blood (not recorded which). The receptor comes from a woman under 40 who had been exposed to COVID-19. The CDR3 region is CASSSDNQETQYF. DNA of the CDR3: TGCGCCAGCAGCTCGGACAACCAAGAGACCCAGTACTTC. Full variable domain (outside the CDR3, taken from reference TRBV5-1 and TRBJ2-5): KAGVTQTPRYLIKTRGQQVTLSCSPISGHRSVSWYQQTPGQGLQFLFEYFSETQRNKGNFPGRFSGRQFSNSRSEMNVSTLELGDSALYLCASSSDNQETQYFGPGTRLLVL.